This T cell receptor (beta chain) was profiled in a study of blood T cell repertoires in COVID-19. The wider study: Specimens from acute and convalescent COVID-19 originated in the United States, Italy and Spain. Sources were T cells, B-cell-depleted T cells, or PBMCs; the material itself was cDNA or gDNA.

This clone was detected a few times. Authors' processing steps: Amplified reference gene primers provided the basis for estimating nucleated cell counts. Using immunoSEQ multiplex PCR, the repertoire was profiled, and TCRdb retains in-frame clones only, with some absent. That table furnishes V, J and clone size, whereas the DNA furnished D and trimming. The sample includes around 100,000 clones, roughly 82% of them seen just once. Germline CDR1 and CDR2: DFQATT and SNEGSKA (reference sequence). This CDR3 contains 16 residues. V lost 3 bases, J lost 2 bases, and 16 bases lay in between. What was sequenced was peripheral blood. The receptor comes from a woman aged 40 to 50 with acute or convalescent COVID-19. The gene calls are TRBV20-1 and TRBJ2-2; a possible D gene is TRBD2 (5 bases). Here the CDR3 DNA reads TGCAGTGCTAGTTCGGTGCGGGCCCTTAACACCGGGGAGCTGTTTTTT. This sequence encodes CSASSVRALNTGELFF.